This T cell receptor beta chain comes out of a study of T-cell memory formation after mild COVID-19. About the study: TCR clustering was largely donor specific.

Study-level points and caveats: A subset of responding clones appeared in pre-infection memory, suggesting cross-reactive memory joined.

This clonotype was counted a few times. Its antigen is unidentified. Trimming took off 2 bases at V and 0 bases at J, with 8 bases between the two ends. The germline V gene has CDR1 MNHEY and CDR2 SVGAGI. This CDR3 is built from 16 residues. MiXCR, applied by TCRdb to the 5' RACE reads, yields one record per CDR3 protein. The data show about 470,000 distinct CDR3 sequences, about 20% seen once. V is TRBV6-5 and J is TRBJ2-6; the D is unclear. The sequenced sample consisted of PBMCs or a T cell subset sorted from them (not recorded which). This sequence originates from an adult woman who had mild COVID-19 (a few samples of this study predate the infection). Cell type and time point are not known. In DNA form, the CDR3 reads TGTGCCAGCAGTTACCGAAGAGTCTCTGGGGCCAACGTCCTGACTTTC. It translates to CASSYRRVSGANVLTF.